Sequencing of this T cell receptor beta chain was carried out in a study of blood T cell repertoires in COVID-19. Turning to the study itself: Whether acute or convalescent, the COVID-19 samples came from the United States, Italy and Spain. PBMCs, B-cell-depleted T cells, or T cells were the source of the cDNA or gDNA that made up the material.

Data came from immunoSEQ multiplex PCR; TCRdb stores just in-frame clones and leaves some out. Of 25,000 or so clones in the sample, 90% were seen once. Sequenced sample: peripheral blood. This receptor was identified in an older man with acute or convalescent COVID-19.

The CDR3 nucleotides read TGTGCCAGCAGCTCCGAGACAGGGCCTGGTTACGAGCAGTACTTC. Its translation is CASSSETGPGYEQYF. The chain employs TRBV7-9 and TRBJ2-7; 7 bases are shared with TRBD1. The V segment lost 4 bases and the J segment 4 bases; nucleotides outside the gene matches: 10. There are 15 residues in the CDR3. Germline V gene data show CDR1 as SEHNR and CDR2 as FQNEAQ (reference sequence).